This entry lists 12 T cell receptor beta chains sequenced from one sample in a study of blood T cell repertoires in COVID-19. Repertoires were generated with immunoSEQ multiplex PCR, while TCRdb's copy carries only in-frame clones and drops some. The repertoire consists of 35,000 to 50,000 clones, with around 83% occurring once and the leading ten covering roughly 13%. Source material: peripheral blood. Receptors were obtained from a human donor in a cohort sampled during active COVID-19.

The rearrangement links TRBV2 to TRBJ1-2; D may be TRBD1 (5 bases). The V and J ends lost 10 bases and 2 bases respectively, with 17 bases between them. The germline V gene encodes CDR1 SNHLY and CDR2 FYNNEI. The CDR3 runs to 14 residues. In DNA, the CDR3 is TGTGCCAACCGAATGACAGACAGCAACTATGGCTACACCTTC. It translates to CANRMTDSNYGYTF.

In its sample, this clone was seen a few times. The V gene is TRBV19, the J gene TRBJ2-1; D gene ambiguous. V was shortened by 0 bases and J by 5 bases, with 8 bases between the two germline ends. CDR3 length: 14 residues. Germline values: CDR1 LNHDA, CDR2 SQIVND (reference sequence). The chain's CDR3 is CASSIDLLNNEQFF. The CDR3 nucleotides read TGTGCCAGTAGTATAGATCTGCTAAACAATGAGCAGTTCTTC.

The J gene is TRBJ1-2, the V gene TRBV19; D not certain. Germline V gene sequence: CDR1 LNHDA, CDR2 SQIVND (reference sequence). Trimming cost V 1 base and J 8 bases, with 8 bases left between them. The CDR3 consists of 12 residues. CDR3 amino acids: CASSIATEGYTF. The CDR3 nucleotides read TGTGCCAGTAGTATAGCAACAGAGGGCTACACCTTC.

The chain recombines TRBV5-1 with TRBJ1-2, with D tentatively TRBD1 (6 bases). The V and J ends lost 7 bases and 2 bases respectively, with 9 bases between them. The CDR3 has 12 amino acids. Per germline, CDR1 SGHRS and CDR2 YFSETQ. CDR3 protein: CASSGQNYGYTF. CDR3 nucleotides: TGCGCCAGCTCTGGACAGAACTATGGCTACACCTTC.

V usage is TRBV19 and J usage is TRBJ2-1; TRBD1 matches 7 bases. Trimming took 5 bases from V and 7 from J; bases not matched to a gene: 8. This CDR3 region has 14 residues. Germline V CDR1 and CDR2: LNHDA, SQIVND (reference sequence). The CDR3 loop is CASSLQGRMNEQFF. CDR3 nucleotides: TGTGCCAGTAGTTTACAGGGGCGGATGAATGAGCAGTTCTTC.

The chain uses TRBV5-1 and TRBJ2-7; D might be TRBD2 (5 bases). This CDR3 is 15 amino acids long. Per the germline V gene, CDR1 is SGHRS and CDR2 is YFSETQ. V dropped 0 bases and J dropped 6 bases, with 16 bases sitting between them. CDR3 protein: CASSLAPTQSGEQYF. In DNA form, the CDR3 reads TGCGCCAGCAGCTTGGCCCCGACCCAGAGCGGCGAGCAGTACTTC.

The chain has TRBV7-3 and TRBJ2-3, with D perhaps TRBD2 (6 bases). The CDR3 is made up of 14 amino acids. Germline lookup yields CDR1 SGHTA and CDR2 FQGTGA. The V end lost 3 bases, the J end lost 2 bases, and 9 bases lay between the germline ends. CDR3 nucleotides: TGTGCCAGCAGCTTCGCGGGGAACACAGATACGCAGTATTTT. Translating gives CASSFAGNTDTQYF.

V usage is TRBV18 and J usage is TRBJ2-5; 9 bases match TRBD1. The CDR3 totals 18 residues. CDR1 is KGHSH, CDR2 LQKENI, per germline. Trimming cost V 2 bases and J 5 bases; bases outside gene matches: 15. The CDR3 DNA follows: TGTGCCAGCTCACCAGAGCTTGGACAGGGGATATTGCGGGAGACCCAGTACTTC. Protein: CASSPELGQGILRETQYF.

The V and J genes are TRBV2 and TRBJ2-3; TRBD2 aligns across 9 bases. This CDR3 spans 14 amino acids. Germline assignment: CDR1 SNHLY and CDR2 FYNNEI. Germline trimming cut 6 bases from V and 1 base from J; bases unmatched to any gene: 2. CDR3 protein: CASRVAGGTDTQYF. The CDR3, as DNA: TGTGCCAGCAGGGTAGCGGGGGGCACAGATACGCAGTATTTT.

As regards this clone: One end of the junction is discordant with germline, which a read error may explain. This chain connects TRBV5-6 to TRBJ2-7; a weak D match, TRBD1 (6 bases). Germline lookup yields CDR1 SGHDT and CDR2 YYEEEE. The CDR3 runs 12 residues. The CDR3 DNA follows: TGTGCCAGCAGCTTGGAGAGGGACATCGCTTTCTTC. It yields the protein CASSLERDIAFF.

In DNA, the CDR3 is TGTGCCAGCAGCTCAAAGACAGATACCTCTGGAAACACCATATATTTT. Amino acids: CASSSKTDTSGNTIYF. V usage is TRBV5-4 and J usage is TRBJ1-3; D is possibly TRBD1 (5 bases). The CDR3 runs 16 residues. V was cut by 3 bases and J by 0 bases, with 13 bases left in between. CDR1 and CDR2 from the germline V gene are SGHNT and YYREEE (reference sequence).

V and J are TRBV9 and TRBJ2-2; 7 bases match TRBD1. Looked up from germline, CDR1 is SGDLS and CDR2 is YYNGEE. The CDR3 sequence is 15 residues long. Trimming cost V 4 bases and J 7 bases; bases outside gene matches: 10. CDR3: CASSSSGTAVGELFF. CDR3 sequence (DNA): TGTGCCAGCAGCTCCTCCGGGACAGCGGTCGGGGAGCTGTTTTTT.